This record covers a single TCR beta chain. The data derive from a study of beta chain features in type 1 diabetes. The CDR3 is made up of 15 amino acids. The germline V and J ends were trimmed by 2 bases and 0 bases, with 10 bases remaining between them. Germline values: CDR1 KGHSH, CDR2 LQKENI. CD45RO/CCR7/CD25/CD127/CD95/CD27 staining was used to isolate CD4+ naive, central memory, regulatory and stem cell-like memory cells by sorting. Each sorted population was over 95% pure. Of the isolated RNA, all was reverse transcribed, and so the sequenced material was expressed TCRB transcripts. Assay used: immunoSEQ multiplex PCR; TCRdb lists only in-frame clones, some missing. The table shows some 230,000 clones, with 9.6% occurring only once.

The receptor comes from a woman aged 18-29 years in good health. Sequenced: naive CD4+ T cells from blood. The rearrangement joins TRBV18 to TRBJ1-1, with D possibly TRBD1 on 5 matching bases. CDR3 sequence reads: CASSPSTVMNTEAFF. The CDR3 DNA reads as TGTGCCAGCTCACCATCGACAGTTATGAACACTGAAGCTTTCTTT. The variable domain in full, completed from reference TRBV18 and TRBJ1-1, reads NAGVMQNPRHLVRRRGQEARLRCSPMKGHSHVYWYRQLPEEGLKFMVYLQKENIIDESGMPKERFSAEFPKEGPSILRIQQVVRGDSAAYFCASSPSTVMNTEAFFGQGTRLTVV.